These T cell receptor beta chains were read from a single sample in a study of Tregs in tolerant kidney transplant recipients. Assay used: immunoSEQ multiplex PCR; TCRdb lists only in-frame clones, some missing. The sample shows about 83,000 clones, less than 98% of them seen only once. Specimen: CD4+ T cells from blood, collected before the transplant. The origin of the receptors is a human donor who received a combined kidney and bone marrow transplant. The CDR3 runs from the conserved cysteine through the conserved F or W. The D gene is left open where the match is weak. Not every row has a clone size; where given, it reads once, few, many or a size class.

d_gene: -
abundance: -
v_gene: TRBV9
j_gene: TRBJ1-2
CDR3aa: CASSALGGAVFSF
CDR3nt: TGTGCCAGCAGCGCCCTGGGGGGGGCAGTTTTTTCCTTC

d_gene: TRBD1
abundance: -
v_gene: TRBV19
j_gene: TRBJ1-5
CDR3aa: CATRDRYNQPQHF
CDR3nt: TGTGCCACCCGGGACAGGTACAATCAGCCCCAGCATTTT

d_gene: -
abundance: once
v_gene: TRBV7-9
j_gene: TRBJ1-2
CDR3aa: CASSLLRVGSYGYTF
CDR3nt: TGTGCCAGCAGCTTATTGAGGGTAGGAAGCTATGGCTACACCTTC

d_gene: -
abundance: -
v_gene: TRBV5-5
j_gene: TRBJ2-1
CDR3aa: CASSISGTAYNEQFF
CDR3nt: TGTGCCAGCAGCATTAGCGGGACAGCCTACAATGAGCAGTTCTTC

d_gene: TRBD1
abundance: -
v_gene: TRBV28
j_gene: TRBJ2-1
CDR3aa: CASGGLGQLKSNEQFF
CDR3nt: TGTGCCAGCGGCGGTTTGGGACAGCTAAAGAGCAATGAGCAGTTCTTC

d_gene: TRBD1
abundance: -
v_gene: TRBV6-6
j_gene: TRBJ2-7
CDR3aa: CASSYFPGQGYEQYF
CDR3nt: TGTGCCAGCAGTTACTTTCCGGGACAGGGATACGAGCAGTACTTC

d_gene: TRBD1
abundance: -
v_gene: TRBV9
j_gene: TRBJ2-1
CDR3aa: CASSQGTGLYNEQFF
CDR3nt: TGTGCCAGCAGCCAGGGGACAGGGCTTTACAATGAGCAGTTCTTC

d_gene: TRBD2
abundance: -
v_gene: TRBV5-1
j_gene: TRBJ2-1
CDR3aa: CASSLVTSGGAYNEQFF
CDR3nt: TGCGCCAGCAGCTTGGTTACTAGCGGGGGCGCTTACAATGAGCAGTTCTTC

d_gene: TRBD2
abundance: -
v_gene: TRBV5-4
j_gene: TRBJ2-5
CDR3aa: CASSLSGGALRKTQYF
CDR3nt: TGTGCCAGCAGCTTGAGCGGGGGGGCCCTCCGGAAGACCCAGTACTTC

d_gene: -
abundance: -
v_gene: TRBV15
j_gene: TRBJ2-1
CDR3aa: CATSRDRGSGEQFF
CDR3nt: TGTGCCACCAGCAGAGATCGTGGATCGGGTGAGCAGTTCTTC

d_gene: TRBD2
abundance: -
v_gene: TRBV30
j_gene: TRBJ2-4
CDR3aa: CAWSGAGGNIQYF
CDR3nt: TGTGCCTGGAGTGGGGCGGGGGGGAACATTCAGTACTTC

d_gene: TRBD1
abundance: -
v_gene: TRBV19
j_gene: TRBJ2-1
CDR3aa: CASSGQGYNEQFF
CDR3nt: TGTGCCAGTAGCGGACAGGGCTACAATGAGCAGTTCTTC

d_gene: -
abundance: -
v_gene: TRBV5-1
j_gene: TRBJ1-3
CDR3aa: CASSFGPLQGSGNTIYF
CDR3nt: TGCGCCAGCAGCTTTGGGCCCCTACAGGGTTCGGGAAACACCATATATTTT

d_gene: -
abundance: -
v_gene: TRBV19
j_gene: TRBJ1-1
CDR3aa: CASVGTGPNTEAFF
CDR3nt: TGTGCCAGTGTGGGAACAGGCCCGAACACTGAAGCTTTCTTT

d_gene: -
abundance: -
v_gene: TRBV5-1
j_gene: TRBJ1-2
CDR3aa: CASSFREDYGYTF
CDR3nt: TGCGCCAGCAGCTTCCGGGAAGATTATGGCTACACCTTC

d_gene: TRBD2
abundance: -
v_gene: TRBV11-2
j_gene: TRBJ2-1
CDR3aa: CASSYRLAMYNEQFF
CDR3nt: TGTGCCAGCAGCTACAGACTAGCTATGTACAATGAGCAGTTCTTC

d_gene: TRBD1
abundance: -
v_gene: TRBV5-4
j_gene: TRBJ2-7
CDR3aa: CASSPGTGVSYEQYF
CDR3nt: TGTGCCAGCAGCCCGGGGACAGGAGTCTCCTACGAGCAGTACTTC

d_gene: -
abundance: -
v_gene: TRBV5-4
j_gene: TRBJ2-5
CDR3aa: CASSLVEKETQYF
CDR3nt: TGTGCCAGCAGCTTGGTAGAAAAAGAGACCCAGTACTTC

d_gene: TRBD1
abundance: -
v_gene: TRBV6-1
j_gene: TRBJ1-2
CDR3aa: CASSARQGAGGYTF
CDR3nt: TGTGCCAGCAGTGCCAGACAGGGGGCGGGTGGCTACACCTTC

d_gene: -
abundance: -
v_gene: TRBV6-6
j_gene: TRBJ1-3
CDR3aa: CASGGTGNTIYF
CDR3nt: TGTGCCAGTGGGGGGACTGGAAACACCATATATTTT

d_gene: -
abundance: -
v_gene: TRBV2
j_gene: TRBJ1-3
CDR3aa: CASREQGLAGNTIYF
CDR3nt: TGTGCCAGCAGAGAACAGGGACTCGCTGGAAACACCATATATTTT

d_gene: TRBD1
abundance: -
v_gene: TRBV9
j_gene: TRBJ1-6
CDR3aa: CASSRTGNSPLHF
CDR3nt: TGTGCCAGCAGCCGGACAGGGAATTCACCCCTCCACTTT

d_gene: -
abundance: -
v_gene: TRBV5-1
j_gene: TRBJ2-5
CDR3aa: CASSLVAGAQETQYF
CDR3nt: TGCGCCAGCAGCTTGGTGGCAGGGGCTCAAGAGACCCAGTACTTC

d_gene: -
abundance: -
v_gene: TRBV28
j_gene: TRBJ2-6
CDR3aa: CASSRYRVGANVLTF
CDR3nt: TGTGCCAGCAGTCGTTACAGGGTTGGGGCCAACGTCCTGACTTTC

d_gene: -
abundance: -
v_gene: TRBV20-1
j_gene: TRBJ1-2
CDR3aa: CSAEWYYGYTF
CDR3nt: TGCAGTGCCGAGTGGTACTATGGCTACACCTTC

d_gene: TRBD1
abundance: -
v_gene: TRBV5-1
j_gene: TRBJ1-2
CDR3aa: CASSFARGLSGYTF
CDR3nt: TGCGCCAGCAGCTTTGCCAGGGGGCTATCAGGCTACACCTTC

d_gene: TRBD1
abundance: -
v_gene: TRBV27
j_gene: TRBJ2-1
CDR3aa: CASSRKGTGDHEQFF
CDR3nt: TGTGCCAGCAGCCGAAAGGGGACAGGGGACCATGAGCAGTTCTTC

d_gene: TRBD2
abundance: -
v_gene: TRBV5-8
j_gene: TRBJ2-3
CDR3aa: CASSLGLAGSTDTQYF
CDR3nt: TGTGCCAGCAGCCTAGGGCTAGCGGGGAGCACAGATACGCAGTATTTT

d_gene: TRBD1
abundance: -
v_gene: TRBV6-5
j_gene: TRBJ1-5
CDR3aa: CASSSRQGGNQPQHF
CDR3nt: TGTGCCAGCAGTTCCCGACAGGGTGGCAATCAGCCCCAGCATTTT

d_gene: -
abundance: -
v_gene: TRBV6-1
j_gene: TRBJ2-1
CDR3aa: CASSDRGRPSYNEQFF
CDR3nt: TGTGCCAGCAGTGATCGCGGAAGACCCTCCTACAATGAGCAGTTCTTC

d_gene: -
abundance: -
v_gene: TRBV29-1
j_gene: TRBJ1-1
CDR3aa: CSVDRPPTGPLNTEAFF
CDR3nt: TGCAGCGTTGACCGACCCCCGACAGGACCCTTGAACACTGAAGCTTTCTTT

d_gene: -
abundance: -
v_gene: TRBV6-5
j_gene: TRBJ2-7
CDR3aa: CASSFSILGSEQYF
CDR3nt: TGTGCCAGCAGTTTCTCGATTCTGGGCTCCGAGCAGTACTTC

d_gene: TRBD2
abundance: -
v_gene: TRBV30
j_gene: TRBJ2-7
CDR3aa: CAWIRISYSGRAVF
CDR3nt: TGTGCCTGGATAAGAATATCGTATAGCGGGAGGGCGGTCTTC

d_gene: TRBD2
abundance: -
v_gene: TRBV6-5
j_gene: TRBJ2-7
CDR3aa: CASSRRTSGGREQYF
CDR3nt: TGTGCCAGCAGTAGACGGACTAGCGGGGGCAGGGAGCAGTACTTC

d_gene: -
abundance: -
v_gene: TRBV27
j_gene: TRBJ2-2
CDR3aa: CASSFYSVTGELFF
CDR3nt: TGTGCCAGCAGTTTTTATTCTGTCACCGGGGAGCTGTTTTTT

d_gene: -
abundance: -
v_gene: TRBV5-4
j_gene: TRBJ2-7
CDR3aa: CASSLGGYTEQYF
CDR3nt: TGTGCCAGCAGCTTGGGAGGGTATACTGAGCAGTACTTC

d_gene: TRBD1
abundance: -
v_gene: TRBV6-1
j_gene: TRBJ2-7
CDR3aa: CASSDRLTGDNYEQYF
CDR3nt: TGTGCCAGCAGTGACCGACTGACAGGGGACAACTACGAGCAGTACTTC

d_gene: -
abundance: -
v_gene: TRBV30
j_gene: TRBJ2-7
CDR3aa: CAWSRGPYEQYF
CDR3nt: TGTGCCTGGAGTCGTGGGCCTTACGAGCAGTACTTC

d_gene: -
abundance: -
v_gene: TRBV7-3
j_gene: TRBJ1-6
CDR3aa: CASSLYDVRGDINSPLHF
CDR3nt: TGTGCCAGCAGCTTATATGACGTCAGGGGAGATATAAATTCACCCCTCCACTTT

d_gene: TRBD2
abundance: -
v_gene: TRBV10-3
j_gene: TRBJ2-5
CDR3aa: CAIRGLAGSETQYF
CDR3nt: TGTGCCATCAGAGGCCTAGCGGGCAGTGAGACCCAGTACTTC

d_gene: -
abundance: -
v_gene: TRBV18
j_gene: TRBJ2-2
CDR3aa: CASSPGTTNTGELFF
CDR3nt: TGTGCCAGCTCACCAGGTACAACGAACACCGGGGAGCTGTTTTTT

d_gene: -
abundance: -
v_gene: TRBV5-8
j_gene: TRBJ2-7
CDR3aa: CASSFGGTYEQYF
CDR3nt: TGTGCCAGCAGCTTCGGCGGGACCTACGAGCAGTACTTC

d_gene: -
abundance: -
v_gene: TRBV12-1
j_gene: TRBJ1-2
CDR3aa: CASSPSWGCDGYTF
CDR3nt: TGTGCCAGCAGCCCGAGCTGGGGCTGCGATGGCTACACCTTC

d_gene: TRBD1
abundance: once
v_gene: TRBV12-5
j_gene: TRBJ1-2
CDR3aa: CASVQDRVYGYTF
CDR3nt: TGTGCTAGTGTCCAGGACAGGGTGTACGGCTACACCTTC

d_gene: -
abundance: -
v_gene: TRBV21-1
j_gene: TRBJ1-5
CDR3aa: CASSKGAKGGNQPQHF
CDR3nt: TGTGCCAGCAGCAAAGGGGCCAAAGGCGGCAATCAGCCCCAGCATTTT

d_gene: -
abundance: -
v_gene: TRBV7-8
j_gene: TRBJ1-5
CDR3aa: CASSPDRGSVRPQHF
CDR3nt: TGTGCCAGCAGCCCCGATAGGGGCTCGGTTCGGCCCCAGCATTTT

d_gene: -
abundance: once
v_gene: TRBV7-2
j_gene: TRBJ2-2
CDR3aa: CASSRRGRGDYTGELFF
CDR3nt: TGTGCCAGCAGCCGAAGGGGCAGAGGAGACTACACCGGGGAGCTGTTTTTT